Each of the 23 T cell receptor beta chains below was sequenced from the same sample in a study of high-grade serous ovarian cancer treatment subgroups. The tumor samples were collected prior to definitive surgery or chemotherapy. Clones were sequenced by immunoSEQ multiplex PCR, and TCRdb holds only the in-frame ones, with some missing. The data contain some 28,000 clones, about 81% of them seen just once; the ten biggest clones take up 2.1%. The sequenced material came from tumor tissue. The receptors stem from a human donor with high-grade serous ovarian cancer.

This chain uses TRBV19 with TRBJ2-3; TRBD2 matches 8 bases. V lost 3 bases to trimming and J lost 2 bases; unmatched junction nucleotides: 4. Germline CDR1 and CDR2: LNHDA and SQIVND (reference sequence). This CDR3 region has 15 residues. In DNA form, the CDR3 reads TGTGCCAGTAGTATGCCTAGCGGGTTCACAGATACGCAGTATTTT. Its translation: CASSMPSGFTDTQYF.

In this sample, this clone turned up once. This chain uses TRBV19 with TRBJ2-7, with D possibly being TRBD1 or TRBD2 (7 bases each). V was cut by 5 bases and J by 1 base, with 15 bases left in between. This CDR3 region has 15 residues. Germline lookup yields CDR1 LNHDA and CDR2 SQIVND (reference sequence). The CDR3 DNA sequence: TGTGCCAGTAGTTCAGGGGGGGAGATTTCCTACGAGCAGTACTTC. This encodes CASSSGGEISYEQYF. Full variable domain (outside the CDR3, taken from reference TRBV19 and TRBJ2-7): DGGITQSPKYLFRKEGQNVTLSCEQNLNHDAMYWYRQDPGQGLRLIYYSQIVNDFQKGDIAEGYSVSREKKESFPLTVTSAQKNPTAFYLCASSSGGEISYEQYFGPGTRLTVT.

V usage is TRBV28 and J usage is TRBJ1-2; D unclear. V was trimmed by 8 bases and J by 2 bases, leaving 9 bases between them. The CDR3 is 12 amino acids. Germline CDR1 reads MDHEN; CDR2 reads SYDVKM. The chain's CDR3 is CASRDPNYGYTF. Here the CDR3 DNA reads TGTGCCAGCCGGGATCCCAACTATGGCTACACCTTC.

Only one count was recorded for this clone. The chain recombines TRBV28 with TRBJ2-1; D unclear. Trimming took off 4 bases at V and 5 bases at J, with 12 bases between the two ends. The CDR3 contains 14 residues. Germline CDR1 is MDHEN and CDR2 is SYDVKM. CDR3 DNA: TGTGCCAGCAGTTACGCACTTAGGAACAATGAGCAGTTCTTC. Translated: CASSYALRNNEQFF.

The V and J genes are TRBV30 and TRBJ2-3, with 8 bases lining up with TRBD2. The germline CDR1 and CDR2 sequences are GTSNPN and SVGIG (reference sequence). The ends lost 5 bases at V and 2 bases at J; junction bases unmatched: 9. This CDR3 has 15 residues. As DNA, the CDR3 is TGTGCCTGGCTTCCACTAGCGGAGCTCACAGATACGCAGTATTTT. This encodes CAWLPLAELTDTQYF. Combining the CDR3 with reference TRBV30 and TRBJ2-3 gives the whole variable domain SQTIHQWPATLVQPVGSPLSLECTVEGTSNPNLYWYRQAAGRGLQLLFYSVGIGQISSEVPQNLSASRPQDRQFILSSKKLLLSDSGFYLCAWLPLAELTDTQYFGPGTRLTVL.

This clone was observed once. This rearrangement joins TRBV11-2 to TRBJ2-7; D unresolved. The germline V gene has CDR1 SGHAT and CDR2 FQNNGV. There are 14 residues in the CDR3. V lost 4 bases and J lost 1, with 11 bases in between. This chain's CDR3 is CASSSREDSYEQYF. CDR3 DNA sequence: TGTGCCAGCAGCTCCAGAGAGGATTCCTACGAGCAGTACTTC.

The chain joins TRBV6-6 to TRBJ2-3; the D gene is possibly TRBD2 (6 bases). Germline lookup yields CDR1 MNHNY and CDR2 SVGAGI (reference sequence). The CDR3 consists of 16 residues. V lost 7 bases and J lost 2, with 19 bases in between. Written as DNA, the CDR3 is TGTGCCAGCAACCCCTCGTGGGACTCCGCCACAGATACGCAGTATTTT. Protein: CASNPSWDSATDTQYF.

J is TRBJ2-1 and V is TRBV5-1; D is uncertain. CDR1 is SGHRS, CDR2 YFSETQ, per germline. The ends were cut back, 4 bases at V and 9 bases at J, with 17 bases in the middle. The CDR3 sequence is 14 residues long. DNA for the CDR3: TGCGCCAGCAGCGGCGGAGACCGACACGGTGAGCAGTTCTTC. Translation gives CASSGGDRHGEQFF.

The CDR3 coding sequence is TGTGCCAGTAGAGGTCCAGGGATCAATCAGCCCCAGCATTTT. It encodes CASRGPGINQPQHF. The J gene is TRBJ1-5, the V gene TRBV19, with D tentatively TRBD1 (5 bases). Germline values: CDR1 LNHDA, CDR2 SQIVND (reference sequence). With 6 bases removed from V and 3 bases from J, the gap between germline ends came to 12 bases. The CDR3 is made up of 14 amino acids.

The chain carries TRBV29-1 and TRBJ1-1; 8 bases map to TRBD1. The CDR3 covers 15 residues. After removal of 3 bases from V and 4 bases from J, the junction contained 10 bases not matched to a gene. The germline V gene encodes CDR1 SQVTM and CDR2 ANQGSEA. CDR3 DNA sequence: TGCAGCGTTGAGGAACAGGGGGTTGCAGTCACTGAAGCTTTCTTT. This sequence encodes CSVEEQGVAVTEAFF.

This clone is a singleton in its sample. The rearrangement links TRBV6-5 to TRBJ1-2; TRBD1 matches at 7 bases. The CDR3 totals 16 residues. CDR1 and CDR2 from the germline V gene are MNHEY and SVGAGI. V was pared by 2 bases and J by 8 bases, with 14 bases of the junction left unmatched. Here the CDR3 reads CASSYGSTGSAEGYTF. The CDR3, as DNA: TGTGCCAGCAGTTACGGTTCGACAGGGTCGGCGGAAGGCTACACCTTC.

With respect to this clone: The same CDR3 is also encoded by other DNA sequences in this sample. The chain links TRBV5-1 to TRBJ2-7; 9 nucleotides line up with TRBD1. Germline CDR1 SGHRS, CDR2 YFSETQ. This CDR3 is 14 amino acids long. The V gene end was trimmed by 0 bases and the J gene end by 4 bases; junction bases not matched to a gene: 2. CDR3 DNA sequence: TGCGCCAGCAGCTTGGGCGGGACAGGGTACGAGCAGTACTTC. Translation: CASSLGGTGYEQYF.

The chain carries TRBV2 and TRBJ1-5; unclear D gene. Looked up from germline, CDR1 is SNHLY and CDR2 is FYNNEI. The germline V and J ends were trimmed by 1 base and 5 bases, with 6 bases remaining between them. This CDR3 spans 13 amino acids. The DNA for the CDR3 is TGTGCCAGCAGTGAAGGGGGTGATCAGCCCCAGCATTTT. Its protein product is CASSEGGDQPQHF. Drawing the rest from reference TRBV2 and TRBJ1-5, the complete variable domain is EPEVTQTPSHQVTQMGQEVILRCVPISNHLYFYWYRQILGQKVEFLVSFYNNEISEKSEIFDDQFSVERPDGSNFTLKIRSTKLEDSAMYFCASSEGGDQPQHFGDGTRLSIL.

The chain is built from TRBV30 and TRBJ1-5; 7 positions agree with TRBD1. The CDR3 contains 13 residues. Germline-derived CDR1 and CDR2 are GTSNPN and SVGIG (reference sequence). After removal of 3 bases from V and 2 bases from J, the junction contained 1 base not matched to a gene. The CDR3 nucleotides are TGTGCCTGGAGCCAGGGGGGCAATCAGCCCCAGCATTTT. It encodes CAWSQGGNQPQHF. Using reference TRBV30 and TRBJ1-5 for the parts outside the CDR3, the full variable domain is SQTIHQWPATLVQPVGSPLSLECTVEGTSNPNLYWYRQAAGRGLQLLFYSVGIGQISSEVPQNLSASRPQDRQFILSSKKLLLSDSGFYLCAWSQGGNQPQHFGDGTRLSIL.

The chain uses TRBV19 and TRBJ1-2; D gene ambiguous. This CDR3 has 12 amino acids. Trimming pared 8 bases from V and 2 bases from J, leaving 9 bases between. Germline V CDR1 and CDR2: LNHDA, SQIVND (reference sequence). This CDR3 reads CASRVGNYGYTF. As DNA, the CDR3 is TGTGCCAGTCGCGTCGGGAACTATGGCTACACCTTC.

This clone appeared a few times. The chain has TRBV18 and TRBJ1-4; D not certain. Germline V gives CDR1 KGHSH, CDR2 LQKENI. Trimming pared 10 bases from V and 0 bases from J, leaving 18 bases between. This CDR3 is built from 16 residues. The CDR3 here is CANSQRRKATNEKLFF. CDR3 in DNA: TGTGCCAACTCCCAAAGGCGGAAAGCAACTAATGAAAAACTGTTTTTT.

The rearrangement links TRBV19 to TRBJ1-5; the D gene is possibly TRBD1 (6 bases). This CDR3 is built from 14 residues. Per germline, CDR1 LNHDA and CDR2 SQIVND (reference sequence). V was trimmed by 4 bases and J by 10 bases, leaving 17 bases between them. The CDR3 is CASSTSRGPHPQHF. The CDR3 DNA is TGTGCCAGTAGTACTTCCAGGGGCCCTCACCCCCAGCATTTT.

This clone showed up just once. The CDR3 protein is CASSIDQGNEQFF. DNA of the CDR3: TGCGCCAGCAGCATTGACCAGGGTAATGAGCAGTTCTTC. This sequence joins TRBV5-1 and TRBJ2-1; D perhaps matches TRBD1 (5 bases). The V gene's germline CDR1 is SGHRS and CDR2 YFSETQ. This CDR3 comprises 13 residues. V was pared by 4 bases and J by 7 bases, with 12 bases between.

The V gene is TRBV28, the J gene TRBJ1-4, with D possibly TRBD1 on 5 matching bases. This CDR3 comprises 18 residues. From germline, CDR1 is MDHEN and CDR2 SYDVKM. Trimming removed 2 bases from V and 0 bases from J, with 16 bases in between. In DNA, the CDR3 is TGTGCCAGCAGTTTAAAGCAGGGCCTTCGCGCAACTAATGAAAAACTGTTTTTT. Protein sequence: CASSLKQGLRATNEKLFF.

The rearrangement joins TRBV27 to TRBJ2-4; 8 bases match TRBD1. This CDR3 contains 17 residues. CDR1 is MNHEY and CDR2 is SMNVEV in the germline V gene (reference sequence). Losses at the gene ends were 3 bases for V and 3 bases for J; bases not matched to a gene: 10. The CDR3 DNA reads as TGTGCCAGCAGTTTTATCCCACGGACAGGGAGCAAAAACATTCAGTACTTC. This codes for CASSFIPRTGSKNIQYF.

Only one count was recorded for this clone. V gene TRBV12-2 combines with J gene TRBJ2-2; the table's D call, TRBD2, has no DNA check behind it. TRBV12-2 corresponds to a pseudogene. This CDR3 has 18 amino acids. DNA of the CDR3: TGTGCAAGTCGCTTAATGAGACTAGCGGGAGGAGTGGGCGGGGAGCTGTTTTTT. It yields the protein CASRLMRLAGGVGGELFF.

The rearrangement links TRBV28 to TRBJ1-5; TRBD1 matches at 7 bases. CDR3 length: 16 amino acids. Germline assignment: CDR1 MDHEN and CDR2 SYDVKM. After removal of 2 bases from V and 0 bases from J, the junction contained 4 bases not matched to a gene. The chain's CDR3 is CASSLRTGYSNQPQHF. In DNA, the CDR3 is TGTGCCAGCAGTTTACGGACAGGCTATAGCAATCAGCCCCAGCATTTT.

V and J are TRBV5-8 and TRBJ2-5, with TRBD2 matching over 11 bases. The CDR3 spans 19 residues. With 6 bases clipped from V and 2 bases from J, the junction kept 18 bases outside the gene matches. CDR1 SGHTS and CDR2 YDEGEE come from the germline V gene. CDR3 residues: CASNFLLGLAGGTQETQYF. Written as DNA, the CDR3 is TGTGCCAGCAACTTCCTTTTAGGCCTAGCGGGAGGAACACAAGAGACCCAGTACTTC. Combining the CDR3 with reference TRBV5-8 and TRBJ2-5 gives the whole variable domain EAGVTQSPTHLIKTRGQQATLRCSPISGHTSVYWYQQALGLGLQFLLWYDEGEERNRGNFPPRFSGRQFPNYSSELNVNALELEDSALYLCASNFLLGLAGGTQETQYFGPGTRLLVL.